This passage covers 27 T cell receptor beta chains from one sample sequenced in a study of cytomegalovirus exposure and HLA in healthy donors. The PCR ran on 60 Vbeta and 13 Jbeta primers. TCRdb's copy holds only in-frame clones and misses some; the assay was immunoSEQ multiplex PCR. The sample holds about 160,000 clones; about three quarters are singletons and the top ten take around 1%. Material for sequencing was PBMCs. The receptors come from a woman aged 45-65 years in good health and CMV-seropositive.

This rearrangement joins TRBV19 to TRBJ2-7; TRBD1 might be the D (5 bases). The V end was cut by 5 bases, the J end by 0 bases, with 11 bases between. The CDR3 covers 14 residues. Germline lookup yields CDR1 LNHDA and CDR2 SQIVND (reference sequence). CDR3 sequence reads: CASSVDRDSYEQYF. For the CDR3, the DNA is TGTGCCAGTAGTGTTGACAGAGACTCCTACGAGCAGTACTTC.

The chain recombines TRBV11-2 with TRBJ1-1; 8 positions match TRBD1. V was clipped by 5 bases and J by 1 base; unmatched bases: 3. The CDR3 runs to 14 residues. The germline V gene has CDR1 SGHAT and CDR2 FQNNGV. The CDR3 DNA follows: TGTGCCAGCAGCCCTCAGGGGGCGAACACTGAAGCTTTCTTT. This sequence encodes CASSPQGANTEAFF.

The V gene is TRBV7-9, the J gene TRBJ2-5; 9 bases fit TRBD2. This CDR3 has 14 residues. Germline V gene sequence: CDR1 SEHNR, CDR2 FQNEAQ (reference sequence). The trim removed 4 bases at V and 9 bases at J, leaving 9 bases unmatched. CDR3 DNA: TGTGCCAGCAGCTCCACCGGACTAGCGCTGGCCCAGTACTTC. It yields the protein CASSSTGLALAQYF.

The chain recombines TRBV19 with TRBJ2-7; TRBD2 matches 11 bases. The length of the CDR3 is 15 residues. CDR1 is LNHDA and CDR2 is SQIVND in the germline V gene (reference sequence). V dropped 5 bases and J dropped 2; count of bases not matched to a gene: 5. For the CDR3, the DNA is TGTGCCAGTAGTGTCCTAGCGGGAGGCCCCTACGAGCAGTACTTC. This translates into CASSVLAGGPYEQYF.

This chain uses TRBV5-1 with TRBJ1-6; D may be TRBD1 (5 bases). Trimming shortened V by 1 base and J by 5 bases, and 10 bases separated the two germline ends. CDR3 length equals 15 residues. Germline V gene sequence: CDR1 SGHRS, CDR2 YFSETQ. The CDR3 DNA sequence: TGCGCCAGCAGCTTGCTGCCAGGGCATAATTCACCCCTCCACTTT. Its protein is CASSLLPGHNSPLHF. Combining the CDR3 with reference TRBV5-1 and TRBJ1-6 gives the whole variable domain KAGVTQTPRYLIKTRGQQVTLSCSPISGHRSVSWYQQTPGQGLQFLFEYFSETQRNKGNFPGRFSGRQFSNSRSEMNVSTLELGDSALYLCASSLLPGHNSPLHFGNGTRLTVT.

This clone was counted only a few times. V gene TRBV6-5 combines with J gene TRBJ2-7; perhaps TRBD1 as D (5 bases). Trimming pared 6 bases from V and 6 bases from J, leaving 21 bases between. This CDR3 region has 15 residues. Germline assignment: CDR1 MNHEY and CDR2 SVGAGI. The CDR3: CASRPKASGWGEQYF. The CDR3 DNA is TGTGCCAGCAGACCCAAGGCGTCAGGGTGGGGCGAGCAGTACTTC.

The V call is TRBV5-1, the J call TRBJ2-5; perhaps TRBD1 as D (6 bases). Trimming stripped 0 bases from V and 2 bases from J, with 11 bases between. The CDR3 runs to 15 residues. Germline CDR1 and CDR2: SGHRS and YFSETQ. This chain's CDR3 is CASSLGTGLQETQYF. The CDR3 DNA reads as TGCGCCAGCAGCTTGGGCACAGGGCTGCAAGAGACCCAGTACTTC.

The sample holds one count of this clone. The chain uses TRBV6-4 and TRBJ2-3, with 14 bases matching TRBD2. Losses at the gene ends were 0 bases for V and 8 bases for J; bases not matched to a gene: 1. The CDR3 loop spans 15 amino acids. The germline CDR1 and CDR2 sequences are MRHNA and SNTAGT. CDR3 region: CASSDSTSGGATQYF. In DNA, the CDR3 is TGTGCCAGCAGTGACTCGACTAGCGGGGGGGCTACGCAGTATTTT.

In its sample, this clone was seen a few times. The chain joins TRBV2 to TRBJ2-5; weak D call: TRBD1 (5 bases). The V and J ends lost 8 bases and 4 bases respectively, with 8 bases between them. The CDR3 contains 11 residues. Germline CDR1 and CDR2: SNHLY and FYNNEI. CDR3 DNA: TGTGCCAGCGGACAATCAGAGACCCAGTACTTC. Amino acid sequence: CASGQSETQYF.

The V gene is TRBV28, the J gene TRBJ1-6; D may be TRBD1 (5 bases). Germline CDR1 MDHEN, CDR2 SYDVKM. The CDR3 has 13 residues. V gave up 10 bases and J gave up 9 bases, with 16 bases separating them. The CDR3 loop reads CATAPGGFSPLHF. The CDR3 DNA reads TGTGCCACCGCCCCGGGGGGGTTTTCACCCCTCCACTTT.

V is TRBV13 and J is TRBJ1-2, with 7 nucleotides matching TRBD1. V shed 5 bases and J 4 bases; nucleotides not matched to a gene: 10. This CDR3 has 15 residues. Germline CDR1 is PRHDT and CDR2 is FYEKMQ (reference sequence). The DNA for the CDR3 is TGTGCCAGCAGCCCTGCCCGGACAGGAAGCTATGGCTACACCTTC. This encodes CASSPARTGSYGYTF.

V is TRBV4-3 and J is TRBJ1-2; TRBD1 matches 7 bases. The germline CDR1 and CDR2 sequences are LGHNA and YSLEER. V was clipped by 4 bases and J by 0 bases; unmatched bases: 8. This CDR3 has 16 residues. This CDR3 reads CASSPGTEAANYGYTF. DNA of the CDR3: TGCGCCAGCAGCCCCGGGACAGAAGCTGCTAACTATGGCTACACCTTC.

The rearrangement uses TRBV7-2 and TRBJ1-5; TRBD1 might be the D (6 bases). CDR1 is SGHTA and CDR2 is FQGNSA in the germline V gene. The CDR3 sequence is 18 residues long. With 4 bases removed from V and 3 bases from J, the gap between germline ends came to 22 bases. The CDR3 spells CASSSGHPLGLDNQPQHF. The CDR3 bases are TGTGCCAGCAGCTCGGGACACCCACTGGGTCTAGACAATCAGCCCCAGCATTTT.

This sequence joins TRBV15 and TRBJ1-1, with D perhaps TRBD1 (5 bases). The V and J ends lost 0 bases and 4 bases respectively, with 18 bases between them. The length of the CDR3 is 17 residues. The germline CDR1 and CDR2 sequences are LNHNV and YYDKDF (reference sequence). The CDR3: CATSRDGGDGGGTEAFF. The DNA of the CDR3 is TGTGCCACCAGCAGAGATGGCGGGGACGGCGGTGGCACTGAAGCTTTCTTT.

The rearrangement uses TRBV2 and TRBJ2-7; 8 nucleotides align to TRBD2. The ends lost 7 bases at V and 0 bases at J; junction bases unmatched: 8. The V gene's germline CDR1 is SNHLY and CDR2 FYNNEI. This CDR3 has 15 residues. CDR3 sequence (DNA): TGTGCCAGCACCTTGCTAGCGGGCGGCTCCTACGAGCAGTACTTC. Translation gives CASTLLAGGSYEQYF.

The V gene is TRBV11-2, the J gene TRBJ2-6, with 7 positions matching TRBD2. The germline V gene has CDR1 SGHAT and CDR2 FQNNGV. This CDR3 spans 15 amino acids. V lost 6 bases and J lost 1; bases outside the gene matches: 3. The CDR3 loop is CASRPGGSGANVLTF. The CDR3 nucleotides are TGTGCCAGCAGACCCGGGGGGTCTGGGGCCAACGTCCTGACTTTC.

The chain has TRBV7-3 and TRBJ2-5; 9 positions match TRBD2. The CDR3 runs to 14 residues. Germline V gene sequence: CDR1 SGHTA, CDR2 FQGTGA. V trimming: 4 bases; J trimming: 4 bases; junction bases outside the gene matches: 4. The CDR3 DNA reads as TGTGCCAGCAGCTCTAGCGGGACCCGAGAGACCCAGTACTTC. Protein: CASSSSGTRETQYF.

The chain combines TRBV5-4 with TRBJ1-3; no definite D call. Germline CDR1 SGHNT, CDR2 YYREEE (reference sequence). The CDR3 loop spans 16 amino acids. The V gene lost 3 bases and the J gene lost 2 bases, with 15 bases spanning the gap. CDR3 DNA sequence: TGTGCCAGCAGCTCAGACCCACAGCTTACTGGAAACACCATATATTTT. It translates to CASSSDPQLTGNTIYF.

This chain joins TRBV5-1 and TRBJ2-7, with D possibly being TRBD2 (6 bases). The CDR3 sequence is 16 residues long. Germline V gene data show CDR1 as SGHRS and CDR2 as YFSETQ. The ends were cut back, 3 bases at V and 3 bases at J, with 19 bases in the middle. The CDR3 loop is CASSYLPGGRGYEQYF. In DNA, the CDR3 is TGCGCCAGCAGCTACCTGCCCGGGGGACGAGGCTACGAGCAGTACTTC. Drawing the rest from reference TRBV5-1 and TRBJ2-7, the complete variable domain is KAGVTQTPRYLIKTRGQQVTLSCSPISGHRSVSWYQQTPGQGLQFLFEYFSETQRNKGNFPGRFSGRQFSNSRSEMNVSTLELGDSALYLCASSYLPGGRGYEQYFGPGTRLTVT.

V is TRBV14 and J is TRBJ2-1; TRBD2 aligns across 9 bases. After removal of 10 bases from V and 7 bases from J, the junction contained 23 bases not matched to a gene. Germline V gives CDR1 SGHDN, CDR2 FVKESK. The CDR3 sequence is 18 residues long. CDR3 nucleotide sequence: TGTGCCAACCTTGGGGGGCGGGGCGGGAGGGCCCTGGGGAATGAGCAGTTCTTC. Amino acids: CANLGGRGGRALGNEQFF.

The genes are TRBV6-5 and TRBJ2-2, with D perhaps matching TRBD1 (5 bases). Germline values: CDR1 MNHEY, CDR2 SVGAGI. V was cut by 6 bases and J by 5 bases, with 10 bases left in between. The CDR3 extends over 13 amino acids. The CDR3: CASRAGMTGELFF. The CDR3 bases are TGTGCCAGCAGGGCAGGGATGACCGGGGAGCTGTTTTTT.

The rearrangement links TRBV29-1 to TRBJ2-6; D might be TRBD1 (6 bases). The CDR3 consists of 15 residues. Germline CDR1 SQVTM, CDR2 ANQGSEA. Trimming pared 4 bases from V and 2 bases from J, leaving 12 bases between. CDR3: CSVASGATGANVLTF. CDR3 nucleotides: TGCAGCGTTGCATCAGGGGCTACTGGGGCCAACGTCCTGACTTTC.

The V call is TRBV6-1, the J call TRBJ1-1, with D possibly matching TRBD1 (6 bases). This CDR3 region has 15 residues. CDR1 and CDR2 (germline): MNHNS, SASEGT. V was trimmed by 7 bases and J by 1 base, leaving 16 bases between them. In nucleotides, the CDR3 is TGTGCCAGCATAGACAGGTTTCTCGAGAACACTGAAGCTTTCTTT. Translated: CASIDRFLENTEAFF.

This clone was seen a handful of times. The J gene is TRBJ2-7, the V gene TRBV6-1, with a tentative D call TRBD2 (6 bases). V gave up 6 bases and J gave up 3 bases, with 18 bases separating them. The CDR3 sequence is 15 residues long. CDR1 and CDR2 from the germline V gene are MNHNS and SASEGT. CDR3 bases: TGTGCCAGCAGGGAGGGAGAGAACAGAGTCTACGAGCAGTACTTC. Protein sequence: CASREGENRVYEQYF.

This sequence joins TRBV2 and TRBJ2-1; TRBD2 agrees at 7 bases. Looked up from germline, CDR1 is SNHLY and CDR2 is FYNNEI. CDR3 length: 15 amino acids. V was pared by 6 bases and J by 12 bases, with 17 bases of the junction left unmatched. Written as DNA, the CDR3 is TGTGCCAGCAGCGCCCCTACGACTAGTGGGGGGGGGCAGTTCTTC. Its translation is CASSAPTTSGGGQFF.

The V gene is TRBV7-8, the J gene TRBJ2-7, with 7 bases lining up with TRBD1. The CDR3 loop spans 13 amino acids. V trimming: 5 bases; J trimming: 2 bases; junction bases outside the gene matches: 3. Looked up from germline, CDR1 is SGHVS and CDR2 is FQNEAQ. CDR3 nucleotides: TGTGCCAGCAGCGCAACAGGGGCCTACGAGCAGTACTTC. It encodes CASSATGAYEQYF.

The chain has TRBV2 and TRBJ1-6, with D maybe TRBD1 (6 bases). V was shortened by 8 bases and J by 5 bases, with 16 bases between the two germline ends. Germline CDR1 reads SNHLY; CDR2 reads FYNNEI. This CDR3 comprises 15 residues. In DNA, the CDR3 is TGTGCCAGCCAACCTCGGACAGCGAATAATTCACCCCTCCACTTT. This encodes CASQPRTANNSPLHF. The full variable domain, with the rest looked up from reference TRBV2 and TRBJ1-6, is EPEVTQTPSHQVTQMGQEVILRCVPISNHLYFYWYRQILGQKVEFLVSFYNNEISEKSEIFDDQFSVERPDGSNFTLKIRSTKLEDSAMYFCASQPRTANNSPLHFGNGTRLTVT.